Listed below are T cell receptor beta chains from one sample, sequenced in a study of cytotoxic CD8 clonotypes in ibrutinib-treated CLL. TCRdb's copy holds only in-frame clones and misses some; the assay was immunoSEQ multiplex PCR. The sample shows 35,000 to 40,000 clones, just over 70% of them seen only once. The sample in question was PBMCs, obtained at disease progression, from a patient treated with ibrutinib. The origin of the receptors is a human donor with chronic lymphocytic leukemia. CDR3s include the opening cysteine and the closing phenylalanine or tryptophan. Each record gives: V gene, J gene, clone size, D gene, CDR3 protein, CDR3 DNA. A D gene is named only where the DNA matches it firmly. Rows may omit the clone size; those that give it use once, few, many or a size class.

TRBV7-6	TRBJ1-6	-	TRBD1	CASSLGTGIAVSPLHF	TGTGCCAGCAGCCTTGGGACAGGGATAGCCGTCTCACCCCTCCACTTT
TRBV6-6	TRBJ1-3	-	-	CASTTGLTIYF	TGTGCCAGCACCACGGGCCTCACCATATATTTT
TRBV21-1	TRBJ2-2	-	-	CASSKARLAGVTGELFF	TGTGCCAGCAGCAAGGCAAGACTAGCGGGAGTCACCGGGGAGCTGTTTTTT
TRBV7-2	TRBJ1-1	-	-	CASSLGWNTEAFF	TGTGCCAGCAGCTTAGGGTGGAACACTGAAGCTTTCTTT
TRBV19	TRBJ2-3	-	-	CASSVGQGRADTQYF	TGTGCCAGTAGTGTGGGGCAGGGGAGAGCAGATACGCAGTATTTT
TRBV13	TRBJ1-6	-	-	CASSLGFGGTDSPLHF	TGTGCCAGCAGCTTAGGCTTTGGTGGTACAGATTCACCCCTCCACTTT
TRBV7-9	TRBJ2-1	few	-	CASSLESYPNEQFF	TGTGCCAGCAGCTTAGAGAGCTACCCCAATGAGCAGTTCTTC
TRBV6-1	TRBJ1-5	-	-	CASSVGTAGNQPQHF	TGTGCCAGCAGTGTGGGAACAGCCGGGAATCAGCCCCAGCATTTT
TRBV7-9	TRBJ1-2	-	-	CASSPSLVGNYGYTF	TGTGCCAGCAGCCCCTCCCTGGTCGGAAACTATGGCTACACCTTC
TRBV2	TRBJ2-3	few	-	CASTRGLTTDTQYF	TGTGCCAGCACACGGGGGCTGACCACAGATACGCAGTATTTT
TRBV18	TRBJ1-2	-	-	CASSRPQNGYTF	TGTGCCAGCTCACGTCCGCAAAATGGCTACACCTTC
TRBV7-9	TRBJ2-7	-	TRBD2	CASSLVGLAHHGQYF	TGTGCCAGCAGCTTAGTGGGACTAGCGCATCATGGGCAGTACTTC
TRBV7-9	TRBJ2-7	-	-	CASRKEGGSYEQYF	TGTGCCAGCAGAAAAGAAGGGGGCTCCTACGAGCAGTACTTC
TRBV19	TRBJ1-1	-	TRBD1	CASSIGNRGNTEAFF	TGTGCCAGTAGTATAGGTAACAGGGGCAACACTGAAGCTTTCTTT
TRBV7-9	TRBJ2-2	-	TRBD2	CASTPPGLAGAGELFF	TGTGCCAGCACCCCACCGGGACTAGCGGGAGCCGGGGAGCTGTTTTTT
TRBV7-3	TRBJ2-1	-	TRBD2	CASSLKGSGVNEQFF	TGTGCCAGCAGCTTAAAGGGTAGCGGGGTGAATGAGCAGTTCTTC
TRBV19	TRBJ2-4	-	-	CASSMSYQLTRTGRLSIF	TGTGCCAGTAGCATGTCCTACCAGTTAACACGCACTGGCCGACTGTCGATCTTC
TRBV29-1	TRBJ2-1	-	-	CSVEILPNEQFF	TGCAGCGTTGAAATACTACCCAATGAGCAGTTCTTC
TRBV27	TRBJ2-6	few	-	CASSLGLSGANVLTF	TGTGCCAGCAGTTTAGGGCTCTCTGGGGCCAACGTCCTGACTTTC
TRBV14	TRBJ1-2	-	-	CASSPTRLGLVDYGYTF	TGTGCCAGCAGCCCTACAAGGTTGGGTCTCGTCGACTATGGCTACACCTTC